These T cell receptor beta chains were read from a single sample in a study of cytomegalovirus exposure and HLA in healthy donors. Sequenced by immunoSEQ multiplex PCR; TCRdb stores in-frame clones only, minus some. The sample includes 200,000 to 250,000 clones, approximately 85% seen only once; the top ten take 2.5% to 3%. The sample comprised PBMCs. All receptors derive from a woman between 40 and 55 years old in good health and CMV-seronegative. The CDR3 runs from the conserved cysteine through the conserved F or W. A D gene is named only where the DNA matches it firmly. Not all rows give a size; the values are once, few, many and, for expanded clones, a class.

d_gene: TRBD1
v_gene: TRBV10-3
abundance: -
j_gene: TRBJ2-7
CDR3nt: TGTGCCATCAGGGACAGGGGCTCCTACGAGCAGTACTTC
CDR3aa: CAIRDRGSYEQYF

d_gene: TRBD2
v_gene: TRBV5-4
abundance: -
j_gene: TRBJ2-6
CDR3nt: TGTGCCAGCAGCTTGGCCGGGGGGGTGAGTGCCAACGTCCTGACTTTC
CDR3aa: CASSLAGGVSANVLTF

d_gene: -
v_gene: TRBV5-6
abundance: once
j_gene: TRBJ2-7
CDR3nt: TGTGCCAGCAGCTTGGGTGGGACTCCTTACGAGCAGTACTTC
CDR3aa: CASSLGGTPYEQYF

d_gene: -
v_gene: TRBV6-1
abundance: -
j_gene: TRBJ2-1
CDR3nt: TGTGCCAGCAGTGAAGTTACTCCTTACAATGAGCAGTTCTTC
CDR3aa: CASSEVTPYNEQFF

d_gene: -
v_gene: TRBV10-3
abundance: -
j_gene: TRBJ1-1
CDR3nt: TGTGCCATCAGGCTTCGAACAGGGAGTGAAGCTTTCTTT
CDR3aa: CAIRLRTGSEAFF

d_gene: -
v_gene: TRBV19
abundance: -
j_gene: TRBJ2-7
CDR3nt: TGTGCCAGTAGTATTCAGTTCACCAAGGGGTACGAGCAGTACTTC
CDR3aa: CASSIQFTKGYEQYF

d_gene: -
v_gene: TRBV7-9
abundance: -
j_gene: TRBJ1-1
CDR3nt: TGTGCCAGCAGCTACTTGGGGCCTGAAGCTTTCTTT
CDR3aa: CASSYLGPEAFF

d_gene: TRBD1
v_gene: TRBV28
abundance: few
j_gene: TRBJ2-7
CDR3nt: TGTGCCAGCACCCGGACAGGGCCCCTCTACGAGCAGTACTTC
CDR3aa: CASTRTGPLYEQYF

d_gene: -
v_gene: TRBV7-9
abundance: few
j_gene: TRBJ1-4
CDR3nt: TGTGCCAGCAGCTTAGTATCGGCGGAGAAACTGTTTTTT
CDR3aa: CASSLVSAEKLFF

d_gene: -
v_gene: TRBV28
abundance: -
j_gene: TRBJ1-5
CDR3nt: TGTGCCAGCGGGGCGTATAGCAATCAGCCCCAGCATTTT
CDR3aa: CASGAYSNQPQHF

d_gene: -
v_gene: TRBV30
abundance: -
j_gene: TRBJ2-4
CDR3nt: TGTGCCTGGAGTGTACAGAAAAACATTCAGTACTTC
CDR3aa: CAWSVQKNIQYF

d_gene: -
v_gene: TRBV7-9
abundance: -
j_gene: TRBJ2-5
CDR3nt: TGTGCCAGCAGCTTAGAGGCGGGAAGGAAGGAGACCCAGTACTTC
CDR3aa: CASSLEAGRKETQYF

d_gene: TRBD2
v_gene: TRBV29-1
abundance: -
j_gene: TRBJ2-7
CDR3nt: TGCAGCGCTGGCCCATCAGCGGGAGGGCCTTACGAGCAGTACTTC
CDR3aa: CSAGPSAGGPYEQYF

d_gene: -
v_gene: TRBV29-1
abundance: -
j_gene: TRBJ2-3
CDR3nt: TGCAGCGTTGGGGCGAGGAGGAGTCCAGCAGATACGCAGTATTTT
CDR3aa: CSVGARRSPADTQYF

d_gene: TRBD2
v_gene: TRBV7-9
abundance: -
j_gene: TRBJ2-1
CDR3nt: TGTGCCAGCAGCTGGACTAGCAGCCATGAGCAGTTCTTC
CDR3aa: CASSWTSSHEQFF

d_gene: -
v_gene: TRBV27
abundance: -
j_gene: TRBJ2-7
CDR3nt: TGTGCCAGCAGTTTAGGGCAGACCTACGCGCAGTACTTC
CDR3aa: CASSLGQTYAQYF

d_gene: TRBD2
v_gene: TRBV29-1
abundance: -
j_gene: TRBJ2-1
CDR3nt: TGCAGCGTTGAAGGGACTAGCTCCTACAATGAGCAGTTCTTC
CDR3aa: CSVEGTSSYNEQFF

d_gene: TRBD1
v_gene: TRBV5-1
abundance: once
j_gene: TRBJ1-1
CDR3nt: TGCGCCAGCAGCTTGGCCCCGGGACAGGGCCTTCCTGGGGCTTTCTTT
CDR3aa: CASSLAPGQGLPGAFF

d_gene: -
v_gene: TRBV12-5
abundance: -
j_gene: TRBJ2-7
CDR3nt: TGTGCTAGTGGTTTTCCTCCCTACGAGCAGTACTTC
CDR3aa: CASGFPPYEQYF

d_gene: TRBD1
v_gene: TRBV5-1
abundance: -
j_gene: TRBJ2-7
CDR3nt: TGCGCCAGCAGCCGACAGGGATCCCCTTCCTACGAGCAGTACTTC
CDR3aa: CASSRQGSPSYEQYF

d_gene: -
v_gene: TRBV19
abundance: -
j_gene: TRBJ2-7
CDR3nt: TGTGCCAGTAGTATTGCATCGGGGGTGACCTACGAGCAGTACTTC
CDR3aa: CASSIASGVTYEQYF

d_gene: TRBD2
v_gene: TRBV10-3
abundance: once
j_gene: TRBJ2-5
CDR3nt: TGTGCCATCAGTGAGTCGACCGGCGGGAGGCAAGAGACCCAGTACTTC
CDR3aa: CAISESTGGRQETQYF

d_gene: -
v_gene: TRBV4-1
abundance: -
j_gene: TRBJ2-1
CDR3nt: TGCGCCAGCAGCCACATAACAGGGCGAGATGAGCAGTTCTTC
CDR3aa: CASSHITGRDEQFF

d_gene: -
v_gene: TRBV5-6
abundance: -
j_gene: TRBJ1-2
CDR3nt: TGTGCCAGCAGCTTGGGAAGCCTCTTCGTAGGCTACACCTTC
CDR3aa: CASSLGSLFVGYTF

d_gene: TRBD2
v_gene: TRBV4-1
abundance: -
j_gene: TRBJ2-6
CDR3nt: TGCGCCAGCAGCCAAGAGACTAGCGGGAGGGCGGCAGGGGCCAACGTCCTGACTTTC
CDR3aa: CASSQETSGRAAGANVLTF

d_gene: TRBD1
v_gene: TRBV2
abundance: few
j_gene: TRBJ1-6
CDR3nt: TGTGCCAGCAGTCGTTCGACAGGGGCCTATAATTCACCCCTCCACTTT
CDR3aa: CASSRSTGAYNSPLHF

d_gene: TRBD1
v_gene: TRBV11-2
abundance: -
j_gene: TRBJ2-5
CDR3nt: TGTGCCAGCAGCTCGCCAGGGGGCCTAGAGACCCAGTACTTC
CDR3aa: CASSSPGGLETQYF

d_gene: -
v_gene: TRBV4-1
abundance: -
j_gene: TRBJ1-1
CDR3nt: TGCGCCAGCAGCCTGGCCACCCCGAACACTGAAGCTTTCTTT
CDR3aa: CASSLATPNTEAFF

d_gene: -
v_gene: TRBV30
abundance: -
j_gene: TRBJ1-5
CDR3nt: TGTGCCTGGAGTCAACAGGAGAATCAGCCCCAGCATTTT
CDR3aa: CAWSQQENQPQHF

d_gene: TRBD1
v_gene: TRBV6-5
abundance: -
j_gene: TRBJ2-4
CDR3nt: TGTGCCAGCAGTACCACCCCAGGGGGCAAAAACATTCAGTACTTC
CDR3aa: CASSTTPGGKNIQYF

d_gene: -
v_gene: TRBV10-3
abundance: -
j_gene: TRBJ2-5
CDR3nt: TGTGCCATAGGGGTCCAAGAGACCCAGTACTTC
CDR3aa: CAIGVQETQYF

d_gene: TRBD1
v_gene: TRBV19
abundance: -
j_gene: TRBJ2-5
CDR3nt: TGTGCCAGTAGCGACCTGGGACAGGGGATCCCCCAAGAGACCCAGTACTTC
CDR3aa: CASSDLGQGIPQETQYF

d_gene: TRBD2
v_gene: TRBV18
abundance: -
j_gene: TRBJ2-3
CDR3nt: TGTGCCAGCTCACCACTGGTATCTAGCGGGAGGGCAGATACGCAGTATTTT
CDR3aa: CASSPLVSSGRADTQYF

d_gene: TRBD1
v_gene: TRBV5-4
abundance: once
j_gene: TRBJ2-3
CDR3nt: TGTGCCAGCAGCACCATGACAGGGAGAAGTTGGGCGGATACGCAGTATTTT
CDR3aa: CASSTMTGRSWADTQYF

d_gene: TRBD2
v_gene: TRBV27
abundance: -
j_gene: TRBJ2-7
CDR3nt: TGTGCCAGCTCTTCGGGACTAGTAGCCTACGAGCAGTACTTC
CDR3aa: CASSSGLVAYEQYF

d_gene: TRBD1
v_gene: TRBV28
abundance: few
j_gene: TRBJ2-7
CDR3nt: TGTGCCAGCAGCTCCGGGACAGCCAGCTCCTACGAGCAGTACTTC
CDR3aa: CASSSGTASSYEQYF

d_gene: -
v_gene: TRBV19
abundance: -
j_gene: TRBJ2-3
CDR3nt: TGTGCCAGTAGTATGGGTGACAACCCGGGATATAGCGCAGATACGCAGTATTTT
CDR3aa: CASSMGDNPGYSADTQYF

d_gene: -
v_gene: TRBV7-2
abundance: -
j_gene: TRBJ2-6
CDR3nt: TGTGCCAGCAGCTTACGATTGAGAGATGGGGCCAACGTCCTGACTTTC
CDR3aa: CASSLRLRDGANVLTF

d_gene: TRBD1
v_gene: TRBV27
abundance: -
j_gene: TRBJ2-5
CDR3nt: TGTGCCAGCAGCAACAGGGGCAGGGGAGAGACCCAGTACTTC
CDR3aa: CASSNRGRGETQYF

d_gene: TRBD1
v_gene: TRBV5-1
abundance: -
j_gene: TRBJ1-5
CDR3nt: TGCGCCAGCAGCTACGGGACAGGGGGCCATCAGCCCCAGCATTTT
CDR3aa: CASSYGTGGHQPQHF

d_gene: -
v_gene: TRBV30
abundance: -
j_gene: TRBJ2-7
CDR3nt: TGTGCCTGGAGCCTGGGAGGAAGTCTTTACGAGCAGTACTTC
CDR3aa: CAWSLGGSLYEQYF

d_gene: TRBD2
v_gene: TRBV28
abundance: -
j_gene: TRBJ2-7
CDR3nt: TGTGCCAGCAGTTTAATGACTAGCGGCTCCTACGAGCAGTACTTC
CDR3aa: CASSLMTSGSYEQYF

d_gene: -
v_gene: TRBV27
abundance: -
j_gene: TRBJ1-2
CDR3nt: TGTGCCAGCAGTTTCAGGGCTAACTATGGCTACACCTTC
CDR3aa: CASSFRANYGYTF

d_gene: TRBD2
v_gene: TRBV9
abundance: -
j_gene: TRBJ2-2
CDR3nt: TGTGCCAGCAGCGCCCGGACTAGCGGGTCGAACACCGGGGAGCTGTTTTTT
CDR3aa: CASSARTSGSNTGELFF

d_gene: -
v_gene: TRBV5-8
abundance: -
j_gene: TRBJ1-5
CDR3nt: TGTGCCAGCAGCTTGGTGGGGAGGAGCTATAATCAGCCCCAGCATTTT
CDR3aa: CASSLVGRSYNQPQHF

d_gene: TRBD1
v_gene: TRBV27
abundance: -
j_gene: TRBJ2-7
CDR3nt: TGTGCCAGCAGTTACCGGGACAGCTACGAGCAGTACTTC
CDR3aa: CASSYRDSYEQYF

d_gene: -
v_gene: TRBV7-9
abundance: -
j_gene: TRBJ1-1
CDR3nt: TGTGCCAGCAGCAACTTCGAAGTAGAAGCTTTCTTT
CDR3aa: CASSNFEVEAFF

d_gene: -
v_gene: TRBV6-5
abundance: few
j_gene: TRBJ2-7
CDR3nt: TGTGCCAGCAACAGACTCGGGACCTACGAGCAGTACTTC
CDR3aa: CASNRLGTYEQYF

d_gene: -
v_gene: TRBV7-2
abundance: -
j_gene: TRBJ2-1
CDR3nt: TGTGCCAGCAGCTCGGGACATCTTTTAGGATCAAATGAGCAGTTCTTC
CDR3aa: CASSSGHLLGSNEQFF

d_gene: TRBD1
v_gene: TRBV10-1
abundance: -
j_gene: TRBJ2-2
CDR3nt: TGCGCCAGCAGTGACAATCCTAGACAGGGATCTAGCTCCGGGGAGCTGTTTTTT
CDR3aa: CASSDNPRQGSSSGELFF

d_gene: -
v_gene: TRBV28
abundance: -
j_gene: TRBJ1-2
CDR3nt: TGTGCCAGCAGTTTCGCTTCCACAGGAAGGGATGGCTACACCTTC
CDR3aa: CASSFASTGRDGYTF

d_gene: -
v_gene: TRBV2
abundance: -
j_gene: TRBJ2-4
CDR3nt: TGTGCCAGCAGTGACGGGGTAGCCAAAAACATTCAGTACTTC
CDR3aa: CASSDGVAKNIQYF